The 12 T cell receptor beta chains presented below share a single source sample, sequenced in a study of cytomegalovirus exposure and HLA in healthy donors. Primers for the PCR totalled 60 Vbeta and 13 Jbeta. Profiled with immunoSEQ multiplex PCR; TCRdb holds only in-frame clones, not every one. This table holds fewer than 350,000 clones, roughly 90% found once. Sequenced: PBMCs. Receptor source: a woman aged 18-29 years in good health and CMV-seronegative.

In DNA form, the CDR3 reads TGTGCCAGCATCAGACAGGGAGGGAACACTGAAGCTTTCTTT. Residues: CASIRQGGNTEAFF. This chain joins TRBV2 and TRBJ1-1; 7 bases align to TRBD1. There are 14 residues in the CDR3. The germline V gene has CDR1 SNHLY and CDR2 FYNNEI. Trimming took 7 bases from V and 1 from J; bases not matched to a gene: 6.

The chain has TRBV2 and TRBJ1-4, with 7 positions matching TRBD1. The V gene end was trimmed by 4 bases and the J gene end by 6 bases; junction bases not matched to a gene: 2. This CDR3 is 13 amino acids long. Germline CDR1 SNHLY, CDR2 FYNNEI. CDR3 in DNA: TGTGCCAGCAGTGGGGACAGCGATGAAAAACTGTTTTTT. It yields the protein CASSGDSDEKLFF.

The CDR3 DNA reads TGTGCCAGCAGCTCAGCCGTGACAGGGGAAGGGCCACCCCTCCACTTT. This sequence encodes CASSSAVTGEGPPLHF. V usage is TRBV7-3 and J usage is TRBJ1-6; TRBD1 agrees at 8 bases. The CDR3 sequence is 16 residues long. CDR1 is SGHTA, CDR2 FQGTGA, per germline. V dropped 4 bases and J dropped 11; count of bases not matched to a gene: 13.

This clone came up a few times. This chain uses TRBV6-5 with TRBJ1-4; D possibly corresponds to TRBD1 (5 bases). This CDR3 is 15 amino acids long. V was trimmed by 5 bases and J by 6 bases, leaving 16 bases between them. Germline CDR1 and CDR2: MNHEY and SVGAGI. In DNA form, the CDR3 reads TGTGCCAGCAGTCTCATCGGGGGTTGGGATGAAAAACTGTTTTTT. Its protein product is CASSLIGGWDEKLFF.

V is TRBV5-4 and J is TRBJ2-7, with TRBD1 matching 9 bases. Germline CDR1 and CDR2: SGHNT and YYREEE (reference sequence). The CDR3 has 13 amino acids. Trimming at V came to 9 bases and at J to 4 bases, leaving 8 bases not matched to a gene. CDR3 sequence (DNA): TGTGCCACAGAGACAGGGGGGGAATACGAGCAGTACTTC. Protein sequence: CATETGGEYEQYF.

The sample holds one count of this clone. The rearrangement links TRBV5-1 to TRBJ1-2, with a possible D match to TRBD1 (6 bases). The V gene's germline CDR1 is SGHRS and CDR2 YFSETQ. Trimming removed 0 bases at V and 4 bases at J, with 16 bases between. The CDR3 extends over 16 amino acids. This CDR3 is CASSLGPGDYTYGYTF. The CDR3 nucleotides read TGCGCCAGCAGCTTGGGCCCAGGGGACTATACCTATGGCTACACCTTC.

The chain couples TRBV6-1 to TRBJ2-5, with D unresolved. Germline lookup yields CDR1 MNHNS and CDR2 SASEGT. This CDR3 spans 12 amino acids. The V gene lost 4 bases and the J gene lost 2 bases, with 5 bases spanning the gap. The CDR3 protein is CASSVLQETQYF. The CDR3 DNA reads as TGTGCCAGCAGTGTACTACAAGAGACCCAGTACTTC.

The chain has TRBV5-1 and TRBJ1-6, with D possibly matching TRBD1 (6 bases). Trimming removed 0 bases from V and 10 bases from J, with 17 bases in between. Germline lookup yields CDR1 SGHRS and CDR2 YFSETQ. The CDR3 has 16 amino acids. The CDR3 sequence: CASSLEGHREGSPLHF. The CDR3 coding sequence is TGCGCCAGCAGCTTGGAAGGGCACAGGGAAGGATCACCCCTCCACTTT. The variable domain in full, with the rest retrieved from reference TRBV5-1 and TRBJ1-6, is KAGVTQTPRYLIKTRGQQVTLSCSPISGHRSVSWYQQTPGQGLQFLFEYFSETQRNKGNFPGRFSGRQFSNSRSEMNVSTLELGDSALYLCASSLEGHREGSPLHFGNGTRLTVT.

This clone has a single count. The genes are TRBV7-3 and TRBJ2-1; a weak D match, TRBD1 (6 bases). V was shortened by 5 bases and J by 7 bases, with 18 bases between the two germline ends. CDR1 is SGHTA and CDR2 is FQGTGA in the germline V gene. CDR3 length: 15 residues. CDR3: CASSLQYGTTNEQFF. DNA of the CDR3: TGTGCCAGCAGCCTCCAATACGGGACAACTAATGAGCAGTTCTTC.

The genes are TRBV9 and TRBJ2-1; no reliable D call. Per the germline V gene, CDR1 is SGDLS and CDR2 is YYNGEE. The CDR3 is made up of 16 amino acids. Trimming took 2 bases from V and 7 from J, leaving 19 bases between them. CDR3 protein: CASSVKMAGGSNEQFF. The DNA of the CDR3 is TGTGCCAGCAGCGTTAAAATGGCCGGCGGCAGTAATGAGCAGTTCTTC.

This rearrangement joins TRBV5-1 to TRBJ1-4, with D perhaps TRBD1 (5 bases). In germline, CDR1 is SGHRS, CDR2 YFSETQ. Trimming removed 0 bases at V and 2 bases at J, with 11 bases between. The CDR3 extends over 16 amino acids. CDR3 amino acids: CASSLAPGGTNEKLFF. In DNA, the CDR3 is TGCGCCAGCAGCTTGGCTCCGGGGGGGACTAATGAAAAACTGTTTTTT.

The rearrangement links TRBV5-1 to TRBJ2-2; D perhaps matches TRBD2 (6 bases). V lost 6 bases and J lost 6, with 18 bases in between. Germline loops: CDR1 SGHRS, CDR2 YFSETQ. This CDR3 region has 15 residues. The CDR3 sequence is CASTPPSSGAGELFF. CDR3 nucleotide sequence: TGCGCCAGCACCCCACCCTCATCGGGGGCCGGGGAGCTGTTTTTT. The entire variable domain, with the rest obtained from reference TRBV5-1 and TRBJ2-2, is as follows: KAGVTQTPRYLIKTRGQQVTLSCSPISGHRSVSWYQQTPGQGLQFLFEYFSETQRNKGNFPGRFSGRQFSNSRSEMNVSTLELGDSALYLCASTPPSSGAGELFFGEGSRLTVL.